A single sample is the source of the 7 T cell receptor beta chains below, sequenced in a study of CD8 T cells in Susac syndrome. Random hexamers were used to reverse transcribe roughly 0.5 to 1 ug of RNA. Each CDR3 protein is one row after TCRdb ran MiXCR on the immunoSEQ multiplex PCR reads. The profile shows some 150,000 distinct CDR3 sequences, 85% to 95% of them singletons. The sample taken for sequencing was CD4+ T cells from PBMCs. Every receptor here comes from a human donor with Susac syndrome.

The rearrangement links TRBV6-1 to TRBJ2-6; unclear D gene. V lost 6 bases, J lost 4 bases, and 10 bases lay in between. The CDR3 totals 14 residues. The V gene's germline CDR1 is MNHNS and CDR2 SASEGT. This CDR3 reads CASSPMAGANVLTF. CDR3 nucleotides: TGTGCCAGCAGCCCCATGGCCGGGGCCAACGTCCTGACTTTC.

This clonotype was counted only a few times. V and J are TRBV29-1 and TRBJ1-1; the D gene is possibly TRBD1 (5 bases). Germline lookup yields CDR1 SQVTM and CDR2 ANQGSEA. Trimming removed 3 bases at V and 1 base at J, with 9 bases between. This CDR3 spans 13 amino acids. The DNA of the CDR3 is TGCAGCGTTGAGGGCAGGGCGAACACTGAAGCTTTCTTT. Translated, it gives CSVEGRANTEAFF.

J is TRBJ1-2 and V is TRBV4-1; D not resolved. V was shortened by 1 base and J by 5 bases, with 11 bases between the two germline ends. CDR1 and CDR2 from the germline V gene are MGHRA and YSYEKL. The CDR3 runs 14 residues. CDR3 sequence reads: CASSQVAGWYGYTF. The DNA for the CDR3 is TGCGCCAGCAGCCAAGTCGCGGGGTGGTATGGCTACACCTTC.

This sequence joins TRBV28 and TRBJ2-3; D not certain. Germline CDR1 reads MDHEN; CDR2 reads SYDVKM. The V gene lost 7 bases and the J gene lost 0 bases, with 11 bases spanning the gap. The CDR3 is made up of 14 amino acids. CDR3 region: CASNESPSTDTQYF. Here the CDR3 DNA reads TGTGCCAGCAATGAGTCTCCTAGCACAGATACGCAGTATTTT.

The chain recombines TRBV6-4 with TRBJ1-5; D is unclear. From germline, CDR1 is MRHNA and CDR2 SNTAGT. The CDR3 sequence is 13 residues long. With 2 bases removed from V and 3 bases from J, the gap between germline ends came to 5 bases. CDR3 in amino acids: CASSDQINQPQHF. Here the CDR3 DNA reads TGTGCCAGCAGTGACCAAATCAATCAGCCCCAGCATTTT.

The J gene is TRBJ2-5, the V gene TRBV20-1, with D perhaps given as TRBD1 or TRBD2 (6 bases each). Germline V gene lookup returns CDR1 DFQATT and CDR2 SNEGSKA (reference sequence). The CDR3 contains 13 residues. Between the trimmed V and J ends, which lost 5 bases and 2 bases, there was a span of 12 bases. The CDR3 bases are TGCAGTGCTTACAGGGAGGCACAAGAGACCCAGTACTTC. Translating it yields CSAYREAQETQYF.

The gene calls are TRBV7-2 and TRBJ1-6; D remains unclear. Germline CDR1 is SGHTA and CDR2 is FQGNSA. The germline V and J ends were trimmed by 2 bases and 7 bases, with 9 bases remaining between them. This CDR3 contains 14 residues. CDR3 in DNA: TGTGCCAGCAGCTTACAGGTTCGGAATTCACCCCTCCACTTT. Translation gives CASSLQVRNSPLHF.